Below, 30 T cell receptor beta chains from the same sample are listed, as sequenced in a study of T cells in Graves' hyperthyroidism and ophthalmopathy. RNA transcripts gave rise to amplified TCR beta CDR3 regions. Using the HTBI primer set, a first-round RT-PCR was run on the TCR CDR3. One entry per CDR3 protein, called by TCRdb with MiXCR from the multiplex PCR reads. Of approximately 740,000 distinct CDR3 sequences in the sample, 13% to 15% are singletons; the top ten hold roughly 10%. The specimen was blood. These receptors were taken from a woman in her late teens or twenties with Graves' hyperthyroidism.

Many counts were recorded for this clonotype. The CDR3 loop reads CASRSRVPYLDEQYF. The CDR3 DNA follows: TGTGCCAGCAGGTCCCGTGTCCCTTATCTGGACGAGCAGTACTTC. The chain links TRBV6-1 to TRBJ2-7, with no clear D. Germline loops: CDR1 MNHNS, CDR2 SASEGT. The CDR3 spans 15 residues. Trimming shortened V by 6 bases and J by 5 bases, and 20 bases separated the two germline ends.

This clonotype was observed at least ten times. The DNA of the CDR3 is TGTGCCAGCAGTCTCGTTTTAGGACCAGTCACTGAAGCTTTCTTT. Translation gives CASSLVLGPVTEAFF. V is TRBV28 and J is TRBJ1-1, with no clear D. CDR1 and CDR2 from the germline V gene are MDHEN and SYDVKM. The CDR3 has 15 residues. Trimming stripped 5 bases from V and 4 bases from J, with 17 bases between.

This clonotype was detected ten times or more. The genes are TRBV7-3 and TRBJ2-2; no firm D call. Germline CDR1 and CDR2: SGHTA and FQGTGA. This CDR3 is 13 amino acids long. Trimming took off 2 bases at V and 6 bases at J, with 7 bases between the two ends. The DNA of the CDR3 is TGTGCCAGCAGCTTATCGGGCCCCGGGGAGCTGTTTTTT. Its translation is CASSLSGPGELFF.

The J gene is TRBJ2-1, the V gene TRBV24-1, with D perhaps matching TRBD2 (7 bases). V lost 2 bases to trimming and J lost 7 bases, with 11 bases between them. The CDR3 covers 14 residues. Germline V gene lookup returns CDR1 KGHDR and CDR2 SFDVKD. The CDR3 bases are TGTGCCACCAGTGATTGGGGAGGGGGGAATGAGCAGTTCTTC. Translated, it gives CATSDWGGGNEQFF.

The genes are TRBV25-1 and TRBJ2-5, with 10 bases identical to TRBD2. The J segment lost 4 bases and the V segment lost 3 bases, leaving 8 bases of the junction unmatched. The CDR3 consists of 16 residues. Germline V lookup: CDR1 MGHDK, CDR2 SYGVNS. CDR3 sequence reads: CASSDGSGRSGETQYF. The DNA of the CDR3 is TGTGCCAGCAGTGACGGTAGCGGGAGGTCCGGAGAGACCCAGTACTTC.

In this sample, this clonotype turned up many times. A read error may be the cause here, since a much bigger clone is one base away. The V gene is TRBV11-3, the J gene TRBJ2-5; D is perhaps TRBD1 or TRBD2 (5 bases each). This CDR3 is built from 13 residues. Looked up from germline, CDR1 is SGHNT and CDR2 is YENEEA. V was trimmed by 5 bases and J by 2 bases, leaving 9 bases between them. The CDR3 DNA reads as TGTGCCAGCAGCCGGGGCAGACAAGAGACCCAGTACTTC. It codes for CASSRGRQETQYF. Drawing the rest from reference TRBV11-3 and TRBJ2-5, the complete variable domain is EAGVVQSPRYKIIEKKQPVAFWCNPISGHNTLYWYLQNLGQGPELLIRYENEEAVDDSQLPKDRFSAERLKGVDSTLKIQPAELGDSAVYLCASSRGRQETQYFGPGTRLLVL.

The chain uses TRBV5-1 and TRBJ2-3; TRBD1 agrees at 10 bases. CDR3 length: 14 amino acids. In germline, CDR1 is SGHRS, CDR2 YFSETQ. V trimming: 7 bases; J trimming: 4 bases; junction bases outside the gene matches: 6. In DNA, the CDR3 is TGCGCCAGCGTCCGGGACAGGGGTGCAGATACGCAGTATTTT. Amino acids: CASVRDRGADTQYF.

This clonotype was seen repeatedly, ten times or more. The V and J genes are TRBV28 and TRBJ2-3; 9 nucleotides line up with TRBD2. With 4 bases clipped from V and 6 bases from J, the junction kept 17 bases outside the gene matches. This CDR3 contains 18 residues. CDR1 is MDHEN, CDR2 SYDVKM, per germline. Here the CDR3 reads CASSSPGLARRRSDTQYF. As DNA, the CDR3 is TGTGCCAGCAGTTCCCCCGGACTAGCGAGAAGGAGGAGCGATACGCAGTATTTT.

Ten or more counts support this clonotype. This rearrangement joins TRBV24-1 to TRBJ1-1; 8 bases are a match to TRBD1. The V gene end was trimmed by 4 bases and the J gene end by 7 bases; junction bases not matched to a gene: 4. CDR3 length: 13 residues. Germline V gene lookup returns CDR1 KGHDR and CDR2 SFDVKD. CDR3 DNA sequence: TGTGCCACCAGTGACGCCGACAGGGGTGAAGCTTTCTTT. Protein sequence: CATSDADRGEAFF.

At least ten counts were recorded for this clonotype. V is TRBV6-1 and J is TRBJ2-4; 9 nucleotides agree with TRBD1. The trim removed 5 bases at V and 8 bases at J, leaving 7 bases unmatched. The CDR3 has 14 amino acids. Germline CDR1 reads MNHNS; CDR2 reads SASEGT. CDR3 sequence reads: CASSYATGGDIQYF. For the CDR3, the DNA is TGTGCCAGCAGTTACGCGACAGGGGGGGACATTCAGTACTTC.

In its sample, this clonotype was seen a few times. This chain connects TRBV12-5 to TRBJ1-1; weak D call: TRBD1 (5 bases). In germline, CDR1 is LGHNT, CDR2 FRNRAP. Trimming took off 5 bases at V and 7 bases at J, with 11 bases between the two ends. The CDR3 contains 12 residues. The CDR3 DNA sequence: TGTGCTAGTGGTGAATTCCAGGGTGAAGCTTTCTTT. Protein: CASGEFQGEAFF.

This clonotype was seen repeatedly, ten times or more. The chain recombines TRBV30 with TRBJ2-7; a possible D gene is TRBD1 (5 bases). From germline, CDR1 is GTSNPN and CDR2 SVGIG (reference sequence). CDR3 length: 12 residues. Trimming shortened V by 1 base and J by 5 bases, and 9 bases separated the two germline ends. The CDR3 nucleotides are TGTGCCTGGAGTGATCAGGGTCACGAGCAGTACTTC. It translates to CAWSDQGHEQYF.

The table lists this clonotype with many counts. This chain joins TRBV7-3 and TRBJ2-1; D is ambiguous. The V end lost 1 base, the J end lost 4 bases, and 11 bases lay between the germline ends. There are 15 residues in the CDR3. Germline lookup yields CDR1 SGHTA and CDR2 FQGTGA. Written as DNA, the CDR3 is TGTGCCAGCAGCTTAAAGTTCGGGCGTTACAATGAGCAGTTCTTC. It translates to CASSLKFGRYNEQFF.

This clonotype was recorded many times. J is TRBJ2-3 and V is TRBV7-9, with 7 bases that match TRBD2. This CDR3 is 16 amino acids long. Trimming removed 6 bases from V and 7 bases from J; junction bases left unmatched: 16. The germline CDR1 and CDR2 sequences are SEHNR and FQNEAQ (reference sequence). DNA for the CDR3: TGTGCCAGCAGGTCTCTAGCGGAGGGACCGACACATACGCAGTATTTT. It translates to CASRSLAEGPTHTQYF.

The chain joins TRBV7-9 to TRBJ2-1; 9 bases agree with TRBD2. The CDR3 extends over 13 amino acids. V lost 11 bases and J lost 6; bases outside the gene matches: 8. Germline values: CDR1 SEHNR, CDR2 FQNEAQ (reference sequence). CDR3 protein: CAGRPAGGNEQFF. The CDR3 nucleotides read TGTGCCGGTAGGCCAGCGGGAGGCAATGAGCAGTTCTTC.

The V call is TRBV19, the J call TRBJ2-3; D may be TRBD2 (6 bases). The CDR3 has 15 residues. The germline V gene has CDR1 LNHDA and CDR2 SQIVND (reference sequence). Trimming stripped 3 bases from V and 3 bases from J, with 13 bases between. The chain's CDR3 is CASSIFGGGTDTQYF. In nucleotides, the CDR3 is TGTGCCAGTAGTATTTTCGGGGGAGGTACAGATACGCAGTATTTT.

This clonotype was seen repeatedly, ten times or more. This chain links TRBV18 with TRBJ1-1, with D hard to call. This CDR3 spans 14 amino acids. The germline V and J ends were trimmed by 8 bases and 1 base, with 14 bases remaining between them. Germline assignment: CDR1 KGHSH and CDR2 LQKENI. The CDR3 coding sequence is TGTGCCAGCCCTCGGGGAAGCCAGAACACTGAAGCTTTCTTT. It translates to CASPRGSQNTEAFF.

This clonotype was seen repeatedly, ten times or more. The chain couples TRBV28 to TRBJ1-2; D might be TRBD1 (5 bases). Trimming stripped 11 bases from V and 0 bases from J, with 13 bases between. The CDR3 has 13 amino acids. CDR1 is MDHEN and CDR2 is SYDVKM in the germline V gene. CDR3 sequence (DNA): TGTGCCGTTTCTGGGGGGGCTAACTATGGCTACACCTTC. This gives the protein CAVSGGANYGYTF.

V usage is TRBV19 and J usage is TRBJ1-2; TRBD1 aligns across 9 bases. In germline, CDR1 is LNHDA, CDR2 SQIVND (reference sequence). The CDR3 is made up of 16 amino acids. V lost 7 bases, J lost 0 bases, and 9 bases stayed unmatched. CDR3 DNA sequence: TGTGCCAGTACCCGACAGGGGGAGACTGCTAACTATGGCTACACCTTC. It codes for CASTRQGETANYGYTF.

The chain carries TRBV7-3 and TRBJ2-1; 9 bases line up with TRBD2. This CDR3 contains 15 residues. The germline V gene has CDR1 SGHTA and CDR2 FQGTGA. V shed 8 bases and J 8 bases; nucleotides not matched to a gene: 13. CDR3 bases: TGTGCCAGCTGGACTTGGGCGGGAGGGAGGGATGAGCAGTTCTTC. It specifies CASWTWAGGRDEQFF.

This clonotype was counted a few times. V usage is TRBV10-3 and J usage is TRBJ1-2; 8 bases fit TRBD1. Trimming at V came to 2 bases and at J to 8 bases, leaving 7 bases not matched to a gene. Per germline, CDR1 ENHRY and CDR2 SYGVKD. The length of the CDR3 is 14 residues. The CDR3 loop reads CAISEGQGARGYTF. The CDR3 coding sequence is TGTGCCATCAGTGAGGGGCAGGGGGCGCGCGGCTACACCTTC.

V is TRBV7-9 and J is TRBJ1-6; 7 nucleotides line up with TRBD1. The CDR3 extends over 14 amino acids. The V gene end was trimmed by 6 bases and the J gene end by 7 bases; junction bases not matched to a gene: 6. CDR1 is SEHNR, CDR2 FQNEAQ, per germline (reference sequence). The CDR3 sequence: CASRGQLQNSPLHF. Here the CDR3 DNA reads TGTGCCAGCAGGGGACAGTTACAGAATTCACCCCTCCACTTT. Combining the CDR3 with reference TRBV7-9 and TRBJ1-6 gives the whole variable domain DTGVSQNPRHKITKRGQNVTFRCDPISEHNRLYWYRQTLGQGPEFLTYFQNEAQLEKSRLLSDRFSAERPKGSFSTLEIQRTEQGDSAMYLCASRGQLQNSPLHFGNGTRLTVT.

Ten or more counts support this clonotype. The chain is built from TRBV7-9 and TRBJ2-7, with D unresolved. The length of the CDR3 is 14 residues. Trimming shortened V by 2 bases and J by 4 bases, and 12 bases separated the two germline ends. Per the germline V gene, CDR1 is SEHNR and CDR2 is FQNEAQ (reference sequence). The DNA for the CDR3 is TGTGCCAGCAGCTTATCGGAGCGAACTTACGAGCAGTACTTC. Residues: CASSLSERTYEQYF. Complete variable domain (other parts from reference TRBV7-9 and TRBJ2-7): DTGVSQNPRHKITKRGQNVTFRCDPISEHNRLYWYRQTLGQGPEFLTYFQNEAQLEKSRLLSDRFSAERPKGSFSTLEIQRTEQGDSAMYLCASSLSERTYEQYFGPGTRLTVT.

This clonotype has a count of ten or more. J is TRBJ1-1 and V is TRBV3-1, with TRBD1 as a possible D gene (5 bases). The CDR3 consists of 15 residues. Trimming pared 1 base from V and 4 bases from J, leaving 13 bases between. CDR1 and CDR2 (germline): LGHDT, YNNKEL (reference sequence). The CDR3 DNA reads TGTGCCAGCAGCCAAGTCGGGGCAGGGCCCACTGAAGCTTTCTTT. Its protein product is CASSQVGAGPTEAFF.

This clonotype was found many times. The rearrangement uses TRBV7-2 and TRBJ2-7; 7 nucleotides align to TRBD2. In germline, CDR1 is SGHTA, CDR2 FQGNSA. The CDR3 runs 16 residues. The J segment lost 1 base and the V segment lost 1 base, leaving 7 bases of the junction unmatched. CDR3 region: CASSLGRESVSYEQYF. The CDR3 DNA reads TGTGCCAGCAGCTTAGGGCGGGAGTCGGTATCCTACGAGCAGTACTTC.

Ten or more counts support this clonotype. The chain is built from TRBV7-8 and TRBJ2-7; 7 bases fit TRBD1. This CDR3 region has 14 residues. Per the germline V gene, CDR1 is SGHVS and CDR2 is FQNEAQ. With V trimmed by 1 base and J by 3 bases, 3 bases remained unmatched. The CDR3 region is CASSLGQGDYEQYF. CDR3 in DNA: TGTGCCAGCAGCTTAGGGCAGGGGGACTACGAGCAGTACTTC.

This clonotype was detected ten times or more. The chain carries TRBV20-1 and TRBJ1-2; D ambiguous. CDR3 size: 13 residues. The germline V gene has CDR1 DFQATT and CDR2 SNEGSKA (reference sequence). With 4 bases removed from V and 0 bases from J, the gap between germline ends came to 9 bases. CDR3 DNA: TGCAGTGCTAAGCCGGGAGCTAACTATGGCTACACCTTC. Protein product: CSAKPGANYGYTF.

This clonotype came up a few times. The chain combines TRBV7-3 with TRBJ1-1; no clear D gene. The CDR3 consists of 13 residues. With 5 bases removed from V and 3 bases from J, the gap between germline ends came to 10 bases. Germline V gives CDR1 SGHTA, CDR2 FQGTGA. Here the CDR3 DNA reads TGTGCCAGCAGCAAGAACGGGGACACTGAAGCTTTCTTT. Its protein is CASSKNGDTEAFF.

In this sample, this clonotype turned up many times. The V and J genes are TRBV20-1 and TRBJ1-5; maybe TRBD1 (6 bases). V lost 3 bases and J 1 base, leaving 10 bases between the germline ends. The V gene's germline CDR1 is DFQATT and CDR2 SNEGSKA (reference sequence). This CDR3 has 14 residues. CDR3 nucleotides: TGCAGTGCTAGTACAGGGTACAGCAATCAGCCCCAGCATTTT. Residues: CSASTGYSNQPQHF.

The CDR3 bases are TGTGCCAGCAGCCCCCGCCTGGGGAGCTCTGGGGCCAACGTCCTGACTTTC. It yields the protein CASSPRLGSSGANVLTF. V and J are TRBV9 and TRBJ2-6, with D perhaps matching TRBD2 (5 bases). The germline V and J ends were trimmed by 4 bases and 0 bases, with 14 bases remaining between them. CDR3 length: 17 residues. CDR1 and CDR2 (germline): SGDLS, YYNGEE.